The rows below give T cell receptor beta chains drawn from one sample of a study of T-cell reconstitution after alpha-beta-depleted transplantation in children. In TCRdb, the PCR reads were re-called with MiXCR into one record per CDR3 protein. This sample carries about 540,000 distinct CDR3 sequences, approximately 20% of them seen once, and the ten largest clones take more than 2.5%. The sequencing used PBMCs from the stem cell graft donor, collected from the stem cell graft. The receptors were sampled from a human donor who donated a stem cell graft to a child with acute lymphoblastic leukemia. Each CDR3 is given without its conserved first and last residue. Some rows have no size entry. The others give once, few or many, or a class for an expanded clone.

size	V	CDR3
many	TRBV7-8	ASSRGSTDTQY
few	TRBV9	ASSVDASLYNEQF
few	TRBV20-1	SASTSSSNTDTQY
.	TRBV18	ASSQRQGPNTEAF
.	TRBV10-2	ASMEGLADYEQY
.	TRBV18	ASSPVLQSRETQY
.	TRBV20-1	SARDYASGASEQY
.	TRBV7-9	ASSPGTSEYNEQF
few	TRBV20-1	SARAGGSLSYEQY
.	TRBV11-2	ASSPQAGFNTQY
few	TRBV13	ASTRRQGDEQY
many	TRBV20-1	SARYDSPIGTQY
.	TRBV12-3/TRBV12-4	ASSFAGGNSPLH
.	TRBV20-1	SAPARGGWYYEQY
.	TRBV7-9	ASSLPSGLTNGEQF
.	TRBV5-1	ASSLESLAYEQY
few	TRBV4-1	ASSLGGLPPSYEQY
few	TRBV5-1	ASSFVGQGNYEQY
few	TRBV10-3	ATGQGNNEQF
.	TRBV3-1	ASSPRGVGSSYNSPLH
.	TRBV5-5	ASSFQSESFEQY
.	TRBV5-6	ASSLGFIGLANNEQF
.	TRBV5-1	ASSLFLAGGREQF
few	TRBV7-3	ASSLSRAGGPGETQY
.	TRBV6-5	ASSYFTRERGEV
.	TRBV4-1	ASSSWGGRPYNEQF
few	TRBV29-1	SVGGGDGPYEQY
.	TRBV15	ATSRGGIGNYGYT
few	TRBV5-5	ASSFQVDYEQY
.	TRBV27	ASSFLGLDEQY
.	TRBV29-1	SVDLAGHNEQF
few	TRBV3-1	ASSQGPGQSYGYT
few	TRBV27	ASSLEGPGANVLT
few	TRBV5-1	ASSLSPPLSTDTQY
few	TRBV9	ASSVAESNQPQH
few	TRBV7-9	ASSLIQGWETQY
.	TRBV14	ASSQSYPGYEQY
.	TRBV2	ASWGQGNTEAF
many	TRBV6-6	ASSYAGRHEQF
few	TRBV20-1	SARDPGGTNEKLF
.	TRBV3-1	ASSPMGERAF
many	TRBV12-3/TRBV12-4	ASSSGQGYEQY
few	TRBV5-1	ASSAPSIIDTQY
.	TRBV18	ASSPTGQGKF
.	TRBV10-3	AISGFRLLYGYT
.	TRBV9	ASGPWAGETQY
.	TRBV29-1	SVAPGGVEGLEQY
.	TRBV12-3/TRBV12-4	ASSGQVTEQY
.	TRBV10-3	AIGGPIEQY
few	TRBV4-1	ASFGNTEAF
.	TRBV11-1	ASSPANSGTGVYYSNQPQH
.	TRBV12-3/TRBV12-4	ASSPRRGPYGYT
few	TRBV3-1	ASSERTGASYEQY
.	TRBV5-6	ASSLGLTTEQPQH